A selection of T cell receptor beta chains follows, all from one sample in a study of response to subunit inactivated influenza vaccine. TCRdb itself ran the RT-PCR reads through MiXCR, one entry per CDR3 protein. Of 650,000 to 800,000 distinct CDR3 sequences listed, about 15% are singletons. The sequenced sample was PBMCs from blood, obtained less than 15 days before vaccination. Receptor source: a man aged 45-65 years who received an inactivated influenza vaccine. Each CDR3 is given with its conserved first and last residue. A D gene is named only where the DNA matches it firmly. Some rows have no size entry. The others give once, few or many, or a class for an expanded clone.

TRBJ2-7 few - TRBV6-1 TGTGCCAGCAGTGAAATGGGGAGTTTCTACGAGCAGTACTTC CASSEMGSFYEQYF
TRBJ2-1 - TRBD1 TRBV29-1 TGCAGCGTTGAAGACCCGGGACAGCTGGGCAATGAGCAGTTCTTC CSVEDPGQLGNEQFF
TRBJ2-7 few TRBD1 TRBV20-1 TGCAGTGCTAGCAAAATCCGGGACAGCTACTACGAGCAGTACTTC CSASKIRDSYYEQYF
TRBJ2-5 few TRBD1 TRBV25-1 TGTGCCAGCAGTGAGTGGGGACAGGGAAAAGAGACCCAGTACTTC CASSEWGQGKETQYF
TRBJ1-2 many - TRBV7-2 TGTGCCAGCAGCTTTGGCCATTTAGACTATGGCTACACCTTC CASSFGHLDYGYTF
TRBJ2-5 many - TRBV12-3/TRBV12-4 TGTGCCAGCAGTTTAGGTCAGGCCCAAGAGACCCAGTACTTC CASSLGQAQETQYF
TRBJ1-1 few - TRBV14 TGTGCCAGCAGCCAATTTCCCGGCACTGAAGCTTTCTTT CASSQFPGTEAFF
TRBJ1-2 few TRBD1 TRBV5-1 TGCGCCAGCAGCGCGGGACAGGGGAATGGCTACACCTTC CASSAGQGNGYTF
TRBJ2-6 - - TRBV11-2 TGTGCCAGCACCCTTACCGACTCTGGGGCCAACGTCCTGACTTTC CASTLTDSGANVLTF
TRBJ2-1 - - TRBV6-2/TRBV6-3 TGTGCCAGCAGTTACCCGGGACTTCACAATGAGCAGTTCTTC CASSYPGLHNEQFF